A single sample is the source of the 18 T cell receptor beta chains below, sequenced in a study of blood T cell repertoires in COVID-19. Assay used: immunoSEQ multiplex PCR; TCRdb lists only in-frame clones, some missing. The sample comprises approximately 90,000 clones, more than 75% of which are singletons, and approximately 7.4% rests with the top ten. Specimen: peripheral blood. The source is a human donor with acute or convalescent COVID-19. The donor label of this sample is uncertain.

The J gene is TRBJ1-5, the V gene TRBV18, with 7 bases identical to TRBD1. Trimming removed 3 bases from V and 2 bases from J; junction bases left unmatched: 13. The CDR3 length is 18 residues. Germline V gene data show CDR1 as KGHSH and CDR2 as LQKENI. CDR3 in amino acids: CASSPNRPDRVGNQPQHF. The CDR3 nucleotides are TGTGCCAGCTCACCCAACCGTCCCGACAGGGTCGGCAATCAGCCCCAGCATTTT.

V and J are TRBV27 and TRBJ1-2; 8 bases agree with TRBD1. The germline V gene has CDR1 MNHEY and CDR2 SMNVEV (reference sequence). The CDR3 covers 14 residues. V lost 5 bases to trimming and J lost 8 bases; unmatched junction nucleotides: 10. CDR3 region: CASSPHQDRAGYTF. DNA of the CDR3: TGTGCCAGCAGTCCCCACCAGGACAGGGCCGGCTACACCTTC.

The count of this clone is one. This rearrangement joins TRBV2 to TRBJ1-1; no firm D call. Germline CDR1 SNHLY, CDR2 FYNNEI. V lost 2 bases and J 8 bases, leaving 12 bases between the germline ends. The CDR3 has 13 amino acids. The CDR3 DNA reads as TGTGCCAGCAGTGAACAGTTACAGCTCGAAGCTTTCTTT. This encodes CASSEQLQLEAFF.

This sequence joins TRBV11-3 and TRBJ2-3; 9 bases map to TRBD2. The CDR3 is 14 residues long. V was clipped by 5 bases and J by 8 bases; unmatched bases: 8. Germline V CDR1 and CDR2: SGHNT, YENEEA. The CDR3 bases are TGTGCCAGCAGCGTCGCGGGGGGGTCAGGTACGCAGTATTTT. Its translation is CASSVAGGSGTQYF.

The count of this clone is one. This rearrangement joins TRBV19 to TRBJ1-1; 7 nucleotides match TRBD1. This CDR3 has 15 residues. J gave up 3 bases and V 5 bases, and 9 bases lay outside the gene matches. CDR1 LNHDA and CDR2 SQIVND come from the germline V gene (reference sequence). CDR3 DNA sequence: TGTGCCAGTAGTTCACGGAGGGGGCGGGACACTGAAGCTTTCTTT. Its translation: CASSSRRGRDTEAFF.

V is TRBV7-9 and J is TRBJ2-5; a weak D match, TRBD1 (6 bases). V lost 5 bases and J lost 3, with 13 bases in between. The germline V gene has CDR1 SEHNR and CDR2 FQNEAQ (reference sequence). This CDR3 has 14 amino acids. The CDR3 DNA is TGTGCCAGCAGCCTGAGGCGGACAGAAGAGACCCAGTACTTC. This gives the protein CASSLRRTEETQYF.

The CDR3 DNA sequence: TGTGCCAGTACCCGCACGGGGTTTGGAGGCTACACCTTC. Encoded protein: CASTRTGFGGYTF. The chain carries TRBV19 and TRBJ1-2; no reliable D call. There are 13 residues in the CDR3. V lost 7 bases, J lost 8 bases, and 17 bases lay in between. CDR1 and CDR2 from the germline V gene are LNHDA and SQIVND (reference sequence).

There are many counts of this clone. CDR3 in DNA: TGCGCCAGCAGCTTGGTTGGGACAAACTATAATTCACCCCTCCACTTT. It is translated as CASSLVGTNYNSPLHF. The chain couples TRBV5-1 to TRBJ1-6; a possible D gene is TRBD1 (6 bases). CDR1 SGHRS and CDR2 YFSETQ come from the germline V gene. The CDR3 is 16 amino acids. Deletions cut 0 bases from V and 3 bases from J, with 10 bases between.

The chain employs TRBV12-3 or TRBV12-4 and TRBJ2-1; D is uncertain. V was pared by 6 bases and J by 9 bases, with 6 bases between. The CDR3 has 10 residues. In DNA, the CDR3 is TGTGCCAGCAGCCGGTCTGAGCAGTTCTTC. Its protein product is CASSRSEQFF.

The chain links TRBV5-4 to TRBJ2-1; 11 bases agree with TRBD2. The J segment lost 5 bases and the V segment lost 2 bases, leaving 3 bases of the junction unmatched. Germline V gene lookup returns CDR1 SGHNT and CDR2 YYREEE (reference sequence). There are 15 residues in the CDR3. CDR3 in amino acids: CASSFSGGAHNEQFF. CDR3 bases: TGTGCCAGCAGCTTTAGCGGGGGGGCGCACAATGAGCAGTTCTTC.

The chain uses TRBV7-6 and TRBJ2-2; TRBD2 matches at 10 bases. The CDR3 has 15 residues. Losses at the gene ends were 5 bases for V and 0 bases for J; bases not matched to a gene: 0. Germline lookup yields CDR1 SGHVS and CDR2 FNYEAQ. This chain's CDR3 is CASSTSGANTGELFF. The CDR3 coding sequence is TGTGCCAGCAGCACTAGCGGGGCGAACACCGGGGAGCTGTTTTTT.

DNA for the CDR3: TGTGCCAGCAGTGAAATGTCGGCCACCCGGGGGGCCCAGTACTTC. It is translated as CASSEMSATRGAQYF. This chain joins TRBV6-1 and TRBJ2-5; 7 positions agree with TRBD2. The CDR3 has 15 amino acids. V lost 2 bases and J lost 9; bases outside the gene matches: 12. Germline-derived CDR1 and CDR2 are MNHNS and SASEGT.

The CDR3: CASMDQGQGYEQYF. The CDR3 DNA sequence: TGTGCCAGCATGGATCAGGGACAGGGTTACGAGCAGTACTTC. The genes are TRBV28 and TRBJ2-7, with 9 bases fitting TRBD1. The V and J ends lost 7 bases and 4 bases, in that order; junction bases with no gene match: 8. This CDR3 contains 14 residues. Germline V gives CDR1 MDHEN, CDR2 SYDVKM. Filled out from reference TRBV28 and TRBJ2-7, the complete variable domain reads DVKVTQSSRYLVKRTGEKVFLECVQDMDHENMFWYRQDPGLGLRLIYFSYDVKMKEKGDIPEGYSVSREKKERFSLILESASTNQTSMYLCASMDQGQGYEQYFGPGTRLTVT.

The CDR3 reads CASSTHIQGGSGETQYF. The CDR3 nucleotides are TGTGCCAGCAGCACCCATATACAGGGGGGATCGGGGGAGACCCAGTACTTC. The chain has TRBV9 and TRBJ2-5; 8 bases map to TRBD1. This CDR3 has 17 amino acids. V shed 4 bases, J shed 5 bases, and the junction held 16 bases outside the gene matches. Germline-derived CDR1 and CDR2 are SGDLS and YYNGEE. The complete variable domain, with remaining parts taken from reference TRBV9 and TRBJ2-5, reads DSGVTQTPKHLITATGQRVTLRCSPRSGDLSVYWYQQSLDQGLQFLIQYYNGEERAKGNILERFSAQQFPDLHSELNLSSLELGDSALYFCASSTHIQGGSGETQYFGPGTRLLVL.

This clone was observed a single time. The rearrangement links TRBV19 to TRBJ2-7; 7 nucleotides line up with TRBD1. Germline loops: CDR1 LNHDA, CDR2 SQIVND (reference sequence). V lost 5 bases and J lost 2; bases outside the gene matches: 3. This CDR3 spans 13 amino acids. The CDR3 here is CASSGQATYEQYF. In DNA form, the CDR3 reads TGTGCCAGTAGTGGACAGGCCACCTACGAGCAGTACTTC.

The table lists this clone with a few counts. V is TRBV5-4 and J is TRBJ1-5, with a possible D match to TRBD1 (6 bases). V was clipped by 0 bases and J by 7 bases, with 14 bases between them. This CDR3 comprises 15 residues. Germline lookup yields CDR1 SGHNT and CDR2 YYREEE (reference sequence). CDR3 coding DNA: TGTGCCAGCAGCTTGGGGGGGCAGGTTCAGCAGCCCCAGCATTTT. Amino acid sequence: CASSLGGQVQQPQHF.

The gene calls are TRBV7-2 and TRBJ1-1, with 8 bases aligning to TRBD1. This CDR3 is built from 14 residues. With 5 bases clipped from V and 1 base from J, the junction kept 3 bases outside the gene matches. The germline V gene encodes CDR1 SGHTA and CDR2 FQGNSA. DNA of the CDR3: TGTGCCAGCAGCCGGACAGGGCAGAACACTGAAGCTTTCTTT. Its translation is CASSRTGQNTEAFF.

CDR3 coding DNA: TGTGCCAGCAGCTTAAGTGGGGACAGGAGTTACTATGGCTACACCTTC. This sequence encodes CASSLSGDRSYYGYTF. The chain employs TRBV7-9 and TRBJ1-2; 8 bases align to TRBD1. The CDR3 length is 16 residues. Germline values: CDR1 SEHNR, CDR2 FQNEAQ (reference sequence). J was trimmed by 3 bases and V by 2 bases; bases with no gene match: 8.